Listed below are T cell receptor beta chains from one sample, sequenced in a study of CD8 T cells in ankylosing spondylitis. Each CDR3 protein gets one entry after TCRdb re-called the 5' RACE reads with MiXCR. The sample lists about 240,000 distinct CDR3 sequences, around 10% seen once, with roughly 6.8% in the top ten. Input material: blood, either unsorted or a sorted T cell fraction (not recorded which). Receptor source: a male donor with ankylosing spondylitis or in good health (not recorded which). CDR3s include the opening cysteine and the closing phenylalanine or tryptophan. The D gene is left open where the match is weak. Clone size is stated in some rows and not others, as once, few, many or a class when expanded.

j_call	clone_size	v_call	d_call	cdr3_nt	cdr3_aa
TRBJ2-6	NA	TRBV12-3/TRBV12-4	NA	TGTGCCAGCAGTTCGGGTGGAGGTGGGGCCAACGTCCTGACTTTC	CASSSGGGGANVLTF
TRBJ2-6	NA	TRBV7-3	NA	TGTGCCAGCAGCATCTCCCCAGGCTCTGGGGCCAACGTCCTGACTTTC	CASSISPGSGANVLTF
TRBJ2-7	many	TRBV5-1	TRBD1	TGCGCCAGCAGCTTGTCAGGGGACAGTTCCTACGAGCAGTACTTC	CASSLSGDSSYEQYF
TRBJ2-6	many	TRBV5-1	NA	TGCGCCAGCACCCCGTTAGACTCTGGGGCCAACGTCCTGACTTTC	CASTPLDSGANVLTF
TRBJ1-2	NA	TRBV7-2	NA	TGTGCCAGCAGCTTAGTTTTGAGTGGGGGGGTGAAGTCTTTC	CASSLVLSGGVKSF
TRBJ2-4	many	TRBV10-3	NA	TGTGCCATCAGTTCGCAAGGGGAAGCCAAAAACATTCAGTACTTC	CAISSQGEAKNIQYF
TRBJ2-3	many	TRBV20-1	TRBD2	TGCAGTGCTAGACTATGGGGGACTAGCGGGCTTTTAAACACAGATACGCAGTATTTT	CSARLWGTSGLLNTDTQYF
TRBJ2-3	NA	TRBV11-3	NA	TGTGCCAGCAGCTTACAACGATTCTCGGATACGCAGTATTTT	CASSLQRFSDTQYF
TRBJ2-1	many	TRBV5-1	NA	TGCGCCAGCAGCTTGTGGGGAGTAGAAAATGAGCAGTTCTTC	CASSLWGVENEQFF
TRBJ2-7	many	TRBV12-3/TRBV12-4	NA	TGTGCCAGCAGCCTAGCAGGAAAATACGAGCAGTACTTC	CASSLAGKYEQYF
TRBJ2-1	NA	TRBV11-2	TRBD2	TGTGCCAGCAGCTTAGCCTCTAGCGGAGGCTCCTACAATGAGCAGTTCTTC	CASSLASSGGSYNEQFF
TRBJ2-2	many	TRBV24-1	NA	TGTGCCACCAGGGGAGGCCTGAACACCGGGGAGCTGTTTTTT	CATRGGLNTGELFF
TRBJ1-2	many	TRBV21-1	NA	TGTGCCAGCAGCAAAGTCTCCTCGGGGGGCCAACACTATGGCTACACCTTC	CASSKVSSGGQHYGYTF
TRBJ2-7	many	TRBV7-8	NA	TGTGCCAGCAGCTTAAGTAGGTACGAGCAGTACTTC	CASSLSRYEQYF
TRBJ2-7	many	TRBV5-1	NA	TGCGCCAGCAGCTTGGGCCCCGGGAACTCCTACGAGCAGTACTTC	CASSLGPGNSYEQYF
TRBJ2-7	many	TRBV5-1	TRBD1	TGCGCCAGCAGCGTGACAGGGGCCTACTCCTACGAGCAGTACTTC	CASSVTGAYSYEQYF
TRBJ2-2	many	TRBV9	NA	TGTGCCAGCAGCGTAGAAGCGACCTCGGCCGGGGAGCTGTTTTTT	CASSVEATSAGELFF
TRBJ2-1	many	TRBV29-1	NA	TGCAGCGTTAAAATTTACAATGAGCAGTTCTTC	CSVKIYNEQFF
TRBJ2-3	NA	TRBV5-1	NA	TGCGCCAGCACCCGAGGAGCTAGTACAGATACGCAGTATTTT	CASTRGASTDTQYF
TRBJ1-3	few	TRBV20-1	NA	TGCAGTGCTCAACAGGGAGGCGGAAACACCATATATTTT	CSAQQGGGNTIYF
TRBJ2-2	many	TRBV12-3/TRBV12-4	NA	TGTGCCAGCACGAGCACCGGGGAGCTGTTTTTT	CASTSTGELFF
TRBJ1-2	NA	TRBV29-1	NA	TGCAGCGTCGGGGGGGTTACAGATGGCTACACCTTC	CSVGGVTDGYTF
TRBJ2-1	many	TRBV20-1	TRBD1	TGCAGTGCTAGAGTATGGGGACAGGGCGCTGTCTATGAGCAGTTCTTC	CSARVWGQGAVYEQFF
TRBJ2-7	NA	TRBV7-2	NA	TGTGCCAGCAGCCAGTCAAGCGGACTCTCCTACGAGCAGTACTTC	CASSQSSGLSYEQYF
TRBJ2-3	many	TRBV29-1	NA	TGCAGCGTTGTGAGCCCCGTGGATACGCAGTATTTT	CSVVSPVDTQYF
TRBJ2-7	NA	TRBV19	TRBD1	TGTGCCAGTAGTACCTCGACCGGGACAGTCCACGAGCAGTACTTC	CASSTSTGTVHEQYF
TRBJ2-5	NA	TRBV2	TRBD2	TGTGCCAGCAGATTACTAGCGGGGGGTCAAGAGACCCAGTACTTC	CASRLLAGGQETQYF
TRBJ1-3	many	TRBV7-8	NA	TGTGCCAGCAGTTCGGGAGTCCGAAACACCATATATTTT	CASSSGVRNTIYF
TRBJ1-1	many	TRBV12-3/TRBV12-4	NA	TGTGCCAGCAGTACAGCTTTCTTT	CASSTAFF
TRBJ2-2	few	TRBV13	TRBD2	TGTGCCAGCAGCGCTGGACTAGCGGGAGTCCACGGGGAGCTGTTTTTT	CASSAGLAGVHGELFF
TRBJ2-3	NA	TRBV29-1	NA	TGCAGCGTTGGGGCAGTAACAGATACGCAGTATTTT	CSVGAVTDTQYF
TRBJ2-1	few	TRBV29-1	NA	TGCAGCGTTGTTTTGGTGCCGGGAAGGGGACGTAATGAGCAGTTCTTC	CSVVLVPGRGRNEQFF
TRBJ2-2	few	TRBV19	TRBD2	TGTGCCAGTAGCGTCACTAGCGGGGGGACCGGGGAGCTGTTTTTT	CASSVTSGGTGELFF
TRBJ1-1	many	TRBV5-1	TRBD1	TGCGCCAGCAGTACAGGGGGAATGAACACTGAAGCTTTCTTT	CASSTGGMNTEAFF
TRBJ2-7	few	TRBV20-1	TRBD2	TGCAGTGCTAGCCTCGGAGCGGGGGGGTTACACGAGCAGTACTTC	CSASLGAGGLHEQYF
TRBJ2-7	many	TRBV29-1	NA	TGCAGCGTTGAAGATCTTAGCTACGAGCAGTACTTC	CSVEDLSYEQYF
TRBJ2-3	NA	TRBV27	TRBD1	TGTGCCAGCAGTTCCACACAGGGGAGCACAGATACGCAGTATTTT	CASSSTQGSTDTQYF
TRBJ1-1	few	TRBV7-9	NA	TGTGCCAGCAGCCGGCAGCACGGAACTGAAGCTTTCTTT	CASSRQHGTEAFF